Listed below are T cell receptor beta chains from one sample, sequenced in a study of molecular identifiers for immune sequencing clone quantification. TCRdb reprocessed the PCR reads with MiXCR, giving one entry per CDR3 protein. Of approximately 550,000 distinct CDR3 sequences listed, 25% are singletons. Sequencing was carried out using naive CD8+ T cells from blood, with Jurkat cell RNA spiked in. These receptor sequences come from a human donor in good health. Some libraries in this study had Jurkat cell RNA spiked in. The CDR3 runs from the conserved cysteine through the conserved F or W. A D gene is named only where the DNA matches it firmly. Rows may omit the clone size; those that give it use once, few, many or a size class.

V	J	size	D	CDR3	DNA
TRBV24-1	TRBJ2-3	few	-	CATSDSWGSSYSTDTQYF	TGTGCCACCAGTGATTCCTGGGGCAGCTCATATAGCACAGATACGCAGTATTTT
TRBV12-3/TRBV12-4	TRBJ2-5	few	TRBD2	CASSPLAELGAQYF	TGTGCCAGCAGTCCTCTAGCGGAACTCGGGGCCCAGTACTTC
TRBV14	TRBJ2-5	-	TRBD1	CASSPRWTGEETQYF	TGTGCCAGCAGCCCAAGATGGACAGGGGAAGAGACCCAGTACTTC
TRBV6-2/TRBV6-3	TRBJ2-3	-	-	CASSYAYTQYF	TGTGCCAGCAGTTACGCTTATACGCAGTATTTT
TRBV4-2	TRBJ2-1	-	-	CASSQVSGTISYNEQFF	TGTGCCAGCAGCCAAGTAAGCGGCACAATATCCTACAATGAGCAGTTCTTC
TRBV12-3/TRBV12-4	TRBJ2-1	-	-	CASSLWYGDNEQFF	TGTGCCAGCAGTTTATGGTACGGGGACAATGAGCAGTTCTTC
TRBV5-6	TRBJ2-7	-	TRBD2	CASSLLLAGVPYEQYF	TGTGCCAGCAGCCTTCTACTAGCGGGAGTCCCCTACGAGCAGTACTTC
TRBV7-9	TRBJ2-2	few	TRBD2	CASSFRLADLVRAGELFF	TGTGCCAGCAGCTTCCGACTAGCGGACCTAGTTCGTGCCGGGGAGCTGTTTTTT
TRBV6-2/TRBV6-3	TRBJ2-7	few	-	CASEDLQREQYF	TGTGCATCAGAGGATCTTCAGCGCGAGCAGTACTTC
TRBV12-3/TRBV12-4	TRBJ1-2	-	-	CASSLPLLVPQGSYGYTF	TGTGCCAGCAGTTTACCTCTACTAGTTCCCCAGGGTAGCTATGGCTACACCTTC
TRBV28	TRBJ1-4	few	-	CASTWEAENEKLFF	TGTGCCAGCACCTGGGAGGCAGAAAATGAAAAACTGTTTTTT
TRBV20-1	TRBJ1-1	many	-	CSARAENEAFF	TGCAGTGCTAGAGCAGAGAATGAAGCTTTCTTT
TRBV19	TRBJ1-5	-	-	CASSYGGRSNQPQHF	TGTGCCAGTAGTTACGGGGGCCGCAGCAATCAGCCCCAGCATTTT
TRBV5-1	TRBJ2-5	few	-	CASSLIGVRAWGQETQYF	TGCGCCAGCAGCTTGATCGGGGTCAGGGCGTGGGGTCAAGAGACCCAGTACTTC
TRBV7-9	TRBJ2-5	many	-	CASRPAMGAQETQYF	TGTGCCAGCAGACCGGCCATGGGGGCCCAAGAGACCCAGTACTTC
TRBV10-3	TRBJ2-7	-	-	CAISEARANVLEQYF	TGTGCCATCAGTGAGGCGCGCGCTAACGTGTTAGAGCAGTACTTC
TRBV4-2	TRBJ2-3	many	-	CASSQGLVADTQYF	TGTGCCAGCAGCCAAGGATTAGTGGCAGATACGCAGTATTTT
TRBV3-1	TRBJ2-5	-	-	CASSLHTQETQYF	TGTGCCAGCAGCTTACACACACAAGAGACCCAGTACTTC
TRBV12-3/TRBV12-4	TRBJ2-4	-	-	CASSFNVKNIQYF	TGTGCCAGCAGTTTTAACGTCAAAAACATTCAGTACTTC
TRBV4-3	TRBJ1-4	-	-	CASSLRRQTTNEKLFF	TGCGCCAGCAGCCTCCGCAGACAGACAACTAATGAAAAACTGTTTTTT
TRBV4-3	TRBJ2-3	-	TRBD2	CARSQDLGRGAWGDTQYF	TGCGCCCGCAGCCAAGATCTGGGGCGGGGGGCCTGGGGAGATACGCAGTATTTT
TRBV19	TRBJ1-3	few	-	CASSRWGVGNTIYF	TGTGCCAGTAGTCGCTGGGGGGTCGGAAACACCATATATTTT
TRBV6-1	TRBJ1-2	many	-	CASSEVLANYGYTF	TGTGCCAGCAGTGAGGTCCTTGCTAACTATGGCTACACCTTC
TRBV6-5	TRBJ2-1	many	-	CASSYGAEQFF	TGTGCCAGCAGTTACGGAGCTGAGCAGTTCTTC
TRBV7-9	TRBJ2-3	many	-	CASSRDYRTDTQYF	TGTGCCAGCAGCCGCGACTATCGCACAGATACGCAGTATTTT
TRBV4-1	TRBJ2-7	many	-	CASSQEAGLGYEQYF	TGCGCCAGCAGCCAAGAGGCAGGGTTAGGGTACGAGCAGTACTTC
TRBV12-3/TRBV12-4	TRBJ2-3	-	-	CASRPMTDTQYF	TGTGCCAGCCGCCCTATGACAGATACGCAGTATTTT
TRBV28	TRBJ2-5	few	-	CASSFLKTQYF	TGTGCCAGCAGTTTTTTGAAGACCCAGTACTTC
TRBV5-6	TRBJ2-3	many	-	CASSLRADTQYF	TGTGCCAGCAGCTTGAGGGCAGATACGCAGTATTTT
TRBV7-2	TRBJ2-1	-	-	CASSGRGRGGNEQFF	TGTGCCAGCAGCGGGAGGGGGAGGGGAGGGAATGAGCAGTTCTTC
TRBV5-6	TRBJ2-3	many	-	CASSLVRQPTDTQYF	TGTGCCAGCAGCTTGGTTAGACAGCCCACAGATACGCAGTATTTT
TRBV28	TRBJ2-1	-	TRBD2	CASGLEGTSGASSYNEQFF	TGTGCCAGCGGTTTGGAAGGGACTAGCGGGGCCAGCTCCTACAATGAGCAGTTCTTC
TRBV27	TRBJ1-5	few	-	CASASVFGGWNQPQHF	TGTGCCAGCGCGTCGGTTTTCGGGGGTTGGAATCAGCCCCAGCATTTT
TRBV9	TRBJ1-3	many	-	CASSGDGNTIYF	TGTGCCAGCAGCGGTGATGGAAACACCATATATTTT
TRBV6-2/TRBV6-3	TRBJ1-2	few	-	CASTYGSFYGYTF	TGTGCCAGCACTTACGGTTCGTTCTATGGCTACACCTTC
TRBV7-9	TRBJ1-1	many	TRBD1	CASSSPTGTNTEAFF	TGTGCCAGCAGCTCCCCGACAGGGACTAACACTGAAGCTTTCTTT
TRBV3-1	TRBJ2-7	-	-	CASTVGLGSYEQYF	TGTGCCAGCACCGTGGGCCTTGGCTCCTACGAGCAGTACTTC
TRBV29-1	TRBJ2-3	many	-	CSARKGDTQYF	TGCAGCGCAAGAAAGGGGGATACGCAGTATTTT
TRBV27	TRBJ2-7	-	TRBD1	CASTPGTGFHEQYF	TGTGCCAGCACCCCCGGGACAGGGTTCCACGAGCAGTACTTC
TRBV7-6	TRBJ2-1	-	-	CASSPNFGFQEQFF	TGTGCCAGCAGCCCCAATTTCGGTTTTCAGGAGCAGTTCTTC
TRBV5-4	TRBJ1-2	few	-	CASSLVAREYSGYTF	TGTGCCAGCAGCTTGGTTGCCAGGGAATATAGTGGCTACACCTTC